This entry lists 32 T cell receptor beta chains sequenced from one sample in a study of T cells in women clearing cervical HPV infection. The repertoire was sequenced with immunoSEQ multiplex PCR; TCRdb's copy has only in-frame clones and lacks some. The sample table includes 30,000 or so clones. Sequenced: blood buffy coat. Every receptor here comes from a woman aged 18-70 years with a cervical HPV16 infection that either progressed to CIN3+ or cleared (not recorded which).

Notes on this clone: With the read ending 3 residues before the CDR3 end, the germline J gene is used to fill in that end. This rearrangement joins TRBV5-4 to TRBJ2-5, with D unresolved. The CDR3 runs to 13 residues. V lost 0 bases to trimming and J lost 4 bases, with 7 bases between them. Looked up from germline, CDR1 is SGHNT and CDR2 is YYREEE (reference sequence). CDR3 in amino acids: CASSLGQRETQYF. Incomplete CDR3 DNA: TGTGCCAGCAGCTTGGGGCAACGAGAGACC.

A note on this clone: Read sequence stops 3 residues before the CDR3 end, and the germline J gene provides the missing end. The chain employs TRBV7-2 and TRBJ2-1; 11 bases align to TRBD2. The CDR3 is made up of 15 amino acids. Germline values: CDR1 SGHTA, CDR2 FQGNSA. The ends lost 6 bases at V and 7 bases at J; junction bases unmatched: 8. The covered CDR3 bases are TGTGCCAGCAGAATTGTAGCGGGAGGGGGGAATGAG. Residues: CASRIVAGGGNE. The complete CDR3 protein is CASRIVAGGGNEQFF.

This clone is called medium-sized (0.01 to 0.1%) based on its frequency. The CDR3 DNA, read in part, is TGTGCCAGCAGCTTAATACTAGCGGGGCGAGATACG. Encoded protein: CASSLILAGRDT. From start to end, the CDR3 is CASSLILAGRDTQYF. The chain is built from TRBV7-2 and TRBJ2-3; 10 nucleotides match TRBD2. The CDR3 end falls 3 residues outside the read, so it is completed with the germline J gene. J was trimmed by 5 bases and V by 2 bases; bases with no gene match: 4. Germline CDR1 SGHTA, CDR2 FQGNSA. The CDR3 loop spans 15 amino acids.

As regards this clone: From the germline J gene comes the end of the CDR3, since the read stops 3 residues before it. This chain connects TRBV20-1 to TRBJ2-1; D is undetermined. Trimming stripped 3 bases from V and 6 bases from J, with 15 bases between. Germline lookup yields CDR1 DFQATT and CDR2 SNEGSKA (reference sequence). CDR3 size: 14 residues. This CDR3 is CSASPTKKPNEQFF. The part of the CDR3 DNA that was read is TGCAGTGCTAGCCCCACTAAGAAGCCCAATGAG.

Notes on this clone: One junction end disagrees with the germline gene, perhaps due to a read error. The CDR3 end falls 3 residues outside the read, so it is completed with the germline J gene. Other DNA sequences of this sample code for an identical CDR3. The rearrangement links TRBV7-9 to TRBJ1-3; D not resolved. This CDR3 has 13 amino acids. Germline assignment: CDR1 SEHNR and CDR2 FQNEAQ (reference sequence). The CDR3 sequence is CASSPNGGNTIYF. The CDR3 bases that were read are TGTGCCAGCAGCCCGAATGGCGGAAACACT.

For this clone: The DNA ends 3 residues before the CDR3 does, and the rest of the CDR3 is filled in from the germline J gene. The rearrangement links TRBV5-5 to TRBJ1-5; D gene uncertain. CDR3 length: 13 residues. Trimming took off 0 bases at V and 5 bases at J, with 6 bases between the two ends. The germline CDR1 and CDR2 sequences are SGHKS and YYEKEE (reference sequence). CDR3 sequence: CASSLASDQPQHF. The covered CDR3 bases are TGTGCCAGCAGCTTGGCCTCGGATCAGCCC.

Concerning this clone itself: The read ends 3 residues early relative to the CDR3; the germline J gene fills the gap. The chain links TRBV19 to TRBJ1-5; 10 bases align to TRBD1. From germline, CDR1 is LNHDA and CDR2 SQIVND (reference sequence). The CDR3 is 18 residues long. The junction had 9 bases not matched to a gene; V was cut back by 4 bases and J by 0 bases. The CDR3: CASSTRDRGLASNQPQHF. CDR3 bases read: TGTGCCAGTAGTACAAGGGACAGGGGTCTGGCTAGCAATCAGCCC. The full variable domain, its missing parts supplied by reference TRBV19 and TRBJ1-5, is DGGITQSPKYLFRKEGQNVTLSCEQNLNHDAMYWYRQDPGQGLRLIYYSQIVNDFQKGDIAEGYSVSREKKESFPLTVTSAQKNPTAFYLCASSTRDRGLASNQPQHFGDGTRLSIL.

For this clone: Read sequence stops 3 residues before the CDR3 end, and the germline J gene provides the missing end. The gene calls are TRBV6-2 or TRBV6-3 and TRBJ1-1; D unresolved. Deletions cut 2 bases from V and 0 bases from J, with 10 bases between. CDR1 is MNHEY and CDR2 is SVGEGT in the germline V gene. The length of the CDR3 is 15 residues. The CDR3 loop reads CASSYPGFMNTEAFF. The DNA read from the CDR3 is TGTGCCAGCAGTTACCCAGGTTTTATGAACACTGAA.

As concerns this clone: The read ends 3 residues before the CDR3 terminus; that terminus is restored from the germline J gene. The chain links TRBV20-1 to TRBJ2-5; 9 nucleotides align to TRBD2. The CDR3 has 16 amino acids. Germline CDR1 reads DFQATT; CDR2 reads SNEGSKA (reference sequence). V shed 2 bases, J shed 4 bases, and the junction held 11 bases outside the gene matches. The covered CDR3 bases are TGCAGTGCTAGAACAGAGCGGGGGGCGAGGGGAGAGACC. Its protein product is CSARTERGARGET. The full CDR3 protein reads CSARTERGARGETQYF.

Points on this clone: Sequencing ends 3 residues short of the CDR3 end; the germline J gene provides the rest. The chain employs TRBV12-3 or TRBV12-4 and TRBJ1-6; D not resolved. There are 16 residues in the CDR3. Trimming stripped 2 bases from V and 3 bases from J, with 11 bases between. The chain's CDR3 is CASSLSPRLYNSPLHF. The DNA read from the CDR3 is TGTGCCAGCAGTTTATCTCCAAGGCTCTATAATTCACCC.

A word on this clone: The sequence runs out 3 residues before the end of the CDR3; the remainder is reconstructed from the germline J gene. V usage is TRBV5-1 and J usage is TRBJ1-1, with 7 bases fitting TRBD1. CDR1 is SGHRS, CDR2 YFSETQ, per germline. This CDR3 spans 15 amino acids. This CDR3 reads CASSSIQGSSNKAFF. CDR3 bases read: TGCGCCAGCAGCTCTATACAGGGGTCGAGCAATAAA.

As concerns this clone: The read falls 3 residues short of the CDR3 end, and the missing part is taken from the germline J gene. The gene calls are TRBV5-6 and TRBJ2-5, with 7 bases aligning to TRBD2. The CDR3 is 15 residues long. V shed 5 bases, J shed 7 bases, and the junction held 14 bases outside the gene matches. The germline gives CDR1 SGHDT, CDR2 YYEEEE. The covered CDR3 bases are TGTGCCAGCAGTAACTTTGCGGGGGAGATGGGGACC. Amino acid sequence: CASSNFAGEMGT. The CDR3 reads in full as CASSNFAGEMGTQYF.

Notes on this clone: Germline is not matched at one junction end, which may reflect a read error. The CDR3 reads CASSQQTNQPQHF. Partial CDR3 DNA: TGCGCCAGCAGCCAACAAACAAATCAGCCC. The genes are TRBV4-2 and TRBJ1-5, with no clear D. The read comes to an end 3 residues before the CDR3 does, leaving the germline J gene to fill in the end. Germline V lookup: CDR1 LGHNA, CDR2 YNFKEQ. This CDR3 has 13 amino acids.

With respect to this clone: Read coverage stops 3 residues before the CDR3 terminus; the germline J gene supplies the remainder. This chain uses TRBV20-1 with TRBJ2-7, with TRBD2 matching over 12 bases. V gave up 0 bases and J gave up 3 bases; unmatched junction bases: 0. This CDR3 is 14 amino acids long. Germline lookup yields CDR1 DFQATT and CDR2 SNEGSKA (reference sequence). The CDR3 spells CSARETSGGYEQYF. CDR3 bases read: TGCAGTGCTAGAGAGACTAGCGGGGGCTACGAG.

About this clone itself: The read gets to within 3 residues of the CDR3 end, and the germline J gene fills in the rest. The chain has TRBV7-4 and TRBJ2-2, with unresolved D. Germline V lookup: CDR1 SGHVT, CDR2 SQSDAQ. This CDR3 has 16 amino acids. CDR3 sequence reads: CASSSSTDAVSEKLFF. CDR3 DNA (partial): TGTGCCAGCAGCTCCAGCACCGACGCGGTATCTGAAAAG.

Turning to this clone: The read terminates 3 residues ahead of where the CDR3 ends, so the germline J gene completes it. The V and J genes are TRBV2 and TRBJ1-5, with 10 bases lining up with TRBD1. The CDR3 consists of 17 residues. CDR1 is SNHLY, CDR2 FYNNEI, per germline. V shed 3 bases and J 0 bases; nucleotides not matched to a gene: 5. The CDR3 is CASSDVGQGNSNQPQHF. The part of the CDR3 DNA that was read is TGTGCCAGCAGTGATGTGGGACAGGGGAATAGCAATCAGCCC. The variable domain in full, completed from reference TRBV2 and TRBJ1-5, reads EPEVTQTPSHQVTQMGQEVILRCVPISNHLYFYWYRQILGQKVEFLVSFYNNEISEKSEIFDDQFSVERPDGSNFTLKIRSTKLEDSAMYFCASSDVGQGNSNQPQHFGDGTRLSIL.

On this clone: With the read ending 3 residues before the CDR3 end, the germline J gene is used to fill in that end. The V gene is TRBV7-2, the J gene TRBJ2-6; D is unresolved. Germline CDR1 and CDR2: SGHTA and FQGNSA. CDR3 length equals 15 residues. V was cut by 7 bases and J by 0 bases, with 10 bases left in between. The sequenced part of the CDR3 DNA is TGTGCCAGCACTCTAGAGGTCTCTGGGGCCAACGTC. Translation gives CASTLEVSGANV. The full CDR3 reads CASTLEVSGANVLTF.

As concerns this clone: The read stops 3 residues short of the end of the CDR3; the missing end is completed from the germline J gene. This rearrangement joins TRBV2 to TRBJ2-2; no clear D gene. The CDR3 is 17 residues long. With 6 bases removed from V and 0 bases from J, the gap between germline ends came to 17 bases. Looked up from germline, CDR1 is SNHLY and CDR2 is FYNNEI. The CDR3 loop reads CASRTIGVFTNTGELFF. The CDR3 bases that were read are TGTGCCAGCAGGACAATAGGAGTTTTCACGAACACCGGGGAG.

About this clone itself: The observed sequence ends 3 residues before the CDR3 terminus, with the missing tail filled in from the germline J gene. This sequence joins TRBV5-1 and TRBJ2-1, with 9 positions matching TRBD2. CDR3 length: 15 amino acids. After removal of 2 bases from V and 3 bases from J, the junction contained 3 bases not matched to a gene. Germline V gives CDR1 SGHRS, CDR2 YFSETQ. The CDR3 protein is CASSFPSGVYNEQFF. CDR3 DNA, as far as it was read: TGCGCCAGCAGCTTTCCTAGCGGGGTCTACAATGAG.

In regard to this clone: The read gets to within 3 residues of the CDR3 end, and the germline J gene fills in the rest. The V call is TRBV2, the J call TRBJ2-3; tentative D call: TRBD1 (5 bases). V shed 8 bases and J shed 1 base, with 13 bases lying between them. This CDR3 is 14 amino acids long. Germline values: CDR1 SNHLY, CDR2 FYNNEI. The CDR3 sequence is CASGAVGGTDTQYF. The CDR3 DNA, read in part, is TGTGCCAGCGGTGCGGTAGGGGGCACAGATACG.

With respect to this clone: The junction differs from germline at one of its ends, possibly a read error. From the germline J gene comes the end of the CDR3, since the read stops 3 residues before it. The genes are TRBV7-7 and TRBJ2-5; D is unclear. Germline V gene lookup returns CDR1 SSHAT and CDR2 FNYEAQ (reference sequence). The CDR3 loop spans 14 amino acids. CDR3 DNA, as far as it was read: TGTGCTAGCAGCTTAGACCTAGTTTCAGAGACC. Its translation is CASSLDLVSET. The full CDR3 sequence reads CASSLDLVSETQYF.

About this clone: The CDR3 end lies 3 residues beyond the end of the read and is filled in from the germline J gene. The rearrangement uses TRBV28 and TRBJ2-4; D is possibly TRBD2 (7 bases). The CDR3 runs 15 residues. Per germline, CDR1 MDHEN and CDR2 SYDVKM. The DNA read from the CDR3 is TGTGCCAGCAGTTTTATGGGGGGGCGCGGTCAGCCT. It specifies CASSFMGGRGQP. The CDR3 reads in full as CASSFMGGRGQPQYF.

A remark on this clone: The read terminates 3 residues ahead of where the CDR3 ends, so the germline J gene completes it. The gene calls are TRBV20-1 and TRBJ2-3, with TRBD1 matching 7 bases. The CDR3 runs 14 residues. The germline V gene encodes CDR1 DFQATT and CDR2 SNEGSKA (reference sequence). CDR3 loop: CSARAGGSAETQYF. The part of the CDR3 DNA that was read is TGCAGTGCTAGAGCAGGGGGTTCAGCGGAGACG.

A note on this clone: The missing CDR3 end, 3 residues past where the read stops, is filled in from the germline J gene. The chain links TRBV2 to TRBJ2-4, with no clear D. The V gene's germline CDR1 is SNHLY and CDR2 FYNNEI. V was cut by 4 bases and J by 6 bases, with 7 bases left in between. This CDR3 has 12 residues. CDR3 DNA, as far as it was read: TGTGCCAGCAGTGCGTCGGTAAACATT. Protein sequence: CASSASVNI. The entire CDR3 protein is CASSASVNIQYF.

With respect to this clone: The sequenced fragment ends 3 residues before the CDR3 boundary, so the rest is inferred from the germline J gene. The rearrangement uses TRBV30 and TRBJ1-4, with TRBD1 as a possible D gene (5 bases). The CDR3 has 13 residues. Germline CDR1 GTSNPN, CDR2 SVGIG (reference sequence). The CDR3 spells CAWSGDWGSPLFF. The part of the CDR3 DNA that was read is TGTGCCTGGAGCGGGGACTGGGGTTCACCA.

The CDR3 bases that were read are TGTGCCAGTAGTATGTTCCTAGGGGGGGGGTACGAG. It specifies CASSMFLGGGYE. The whole CDR3 region reads CASSMFLGGGYEQYF. The rearrangement links TRBV19 to TRBJ2-7; TRBD2 might be the D (7 bases). The CDR3 end is not reached by the read, which stops 3 residues before it; the germline J gene fills it in. The CDR3 runs to 15 residues. CDR1 and CDR2 from the germline V gene are LNHDA and SQIVND (reference sequence). The V end lost 3 bases, the J end lost 4 bases, and 16 bases lay between the germline ends. Drawing the rest from reference TRBV19 and TRBJ2-7, the complete variable domain is DGGITQSPKYLFRKEGQNVTLSCEQNLNHDAMYWYRQDPGQGLRLIYYSQIVNDFQKGDIAEGYSVSREKKESFPLTVTSAQKNPTAFYLCASSMFLGGGYEQYFGPGTRLTVT.

A note on this clone: The CDR3 end falls 3 residues outside the read, so it is completed with the germline J gene. The chain links TRBV5-6 to TRBJ2-1; 8 bases are a match to TRBD2. This CDR3 is built from 15 residues. In germline, CDR1 is SGHDT, CDR2 YYEEEE. V dropped 4 bases and J dropped 8; count of bases not matched to a gene: 11. The CDR3 spells CASSPRGAGADEQFF. The sequenced part of the CDR3 DNA is TGTGCCAGCAGCCCGAGGGGAGCGGGAGCAGATGAG.

Concerning this clone itself: The read terminates 3 residues ahead of where the CDR3 ends, so the germline J gene completes it. The gene calls are TRBV7-9 and TRBJ1-1; tentative D call: TRBD1 (5 bases). CDR3 length equals 14 residues. The V gene's germline CDR1 is SEHNR and CDR2 FQNEAQ (reference sequence). Trimming took 5 bases from V and 3 from J, leaving 13 bases between them. CDR3 DNA, as far as it was read: TGTGCCAGCAGCCCACCATGGGGCGACACTGAA. Its protein product is CASSPPWGDTE. The entire CDR3 sequence reads CASSPPWGDTEAFF.

The CDR3 sequence is CASSLSGQAYEQYF. CDR3 bases read: TGTGCCAGCAGCTTATCTGGACAGGCCTACGAG. The chain employs TRBV7-9 and TRBJ2-7; the match to TRBD1 covers 7 bases. From the germline J gene comes the end of the CDR3, since the read stops 3 residues before it. V dropped 2 bases and J dropped 2; count of bases not matched to a gene: 3. The length of the CDR3 is 14 residues. Germline CDR1 is SEHNR and CDR2 is FQNEAQ (reference sequence). Full variable domain (remainder filled in from reference TRBV7-9 and TRBJ2-7): DTGVSQNPRHKITKRGQNVTFRCDPISEHNRLYWYRQTLGQGPEFLTYFQNEAQLEKSRLLSDRFSAERPKGSFSTLEIQRTEQGDSAMYLCASSLSGQAYEQYFGPGTRLTVT.

A note on this clone: The sequence runs out 3 residues before the end of the CDR3; the remainder is reconstructed from the germline J gene. This chain joins TRBV18 and TRBJ1-1; tentative D call: TRBD1 (5 bases). The V gene lost 1 base and the J gene lost 2 bases, with 11 bases spanning the gap. Germline V lookup: CDR1 KGHSH, CDR2 LQKENI. This CDR3 is built from 15 residues. CDR3 loop: CASSPLETANTEAFF. The CDR3 bases that were read are TGTGCCAGCTCACCACTTGAGACAGCTAACACTGAA.

To note about this clone: With the read ending 3 residues before the CDR3 end, the germline J gene is used to fill in that end. V usage is TRBV20-1 and J usage is TRBJ2-7; 7 positions match TRBD1. V lost 5 bases, J lost 3 bases, and 10 bases stayed unmatched. CDR3 length equals 14 residues. Per germline, CDR1 DFQATT and CDR2 SNEGSKA (reference sequence). CDR3 DNA (partial): TGCAGTGCTTTGACCCCCGGGACAGACTACGAG. As protein: CSALTPGTDYE. The whole CDR3 reads CSALTPGTDYEQYF.

On this clone: The read ends 3 residues shy of where the CDR3 ends; the end is completed using the germline J gene. The chain joins TRBV6-2 or TRBV6-3 to TRBJ2-3; D perhaps matches TRBD1 (5 bases). The CDR3 is made up of 13 amino acids. V dropped 7 bases and J dropped 4 bases, with 12 bases sitting between them. Germline assignment: CDR1 MNHEY and CDR2 SVGEGT. Incomplete CDR3 DNA: TGTGCCAGCACCCGGCAGGGATCAGATACG. Its protein is CASTRQGSDT. In full, the CDR3 reads CASTRQGSDTQYF.